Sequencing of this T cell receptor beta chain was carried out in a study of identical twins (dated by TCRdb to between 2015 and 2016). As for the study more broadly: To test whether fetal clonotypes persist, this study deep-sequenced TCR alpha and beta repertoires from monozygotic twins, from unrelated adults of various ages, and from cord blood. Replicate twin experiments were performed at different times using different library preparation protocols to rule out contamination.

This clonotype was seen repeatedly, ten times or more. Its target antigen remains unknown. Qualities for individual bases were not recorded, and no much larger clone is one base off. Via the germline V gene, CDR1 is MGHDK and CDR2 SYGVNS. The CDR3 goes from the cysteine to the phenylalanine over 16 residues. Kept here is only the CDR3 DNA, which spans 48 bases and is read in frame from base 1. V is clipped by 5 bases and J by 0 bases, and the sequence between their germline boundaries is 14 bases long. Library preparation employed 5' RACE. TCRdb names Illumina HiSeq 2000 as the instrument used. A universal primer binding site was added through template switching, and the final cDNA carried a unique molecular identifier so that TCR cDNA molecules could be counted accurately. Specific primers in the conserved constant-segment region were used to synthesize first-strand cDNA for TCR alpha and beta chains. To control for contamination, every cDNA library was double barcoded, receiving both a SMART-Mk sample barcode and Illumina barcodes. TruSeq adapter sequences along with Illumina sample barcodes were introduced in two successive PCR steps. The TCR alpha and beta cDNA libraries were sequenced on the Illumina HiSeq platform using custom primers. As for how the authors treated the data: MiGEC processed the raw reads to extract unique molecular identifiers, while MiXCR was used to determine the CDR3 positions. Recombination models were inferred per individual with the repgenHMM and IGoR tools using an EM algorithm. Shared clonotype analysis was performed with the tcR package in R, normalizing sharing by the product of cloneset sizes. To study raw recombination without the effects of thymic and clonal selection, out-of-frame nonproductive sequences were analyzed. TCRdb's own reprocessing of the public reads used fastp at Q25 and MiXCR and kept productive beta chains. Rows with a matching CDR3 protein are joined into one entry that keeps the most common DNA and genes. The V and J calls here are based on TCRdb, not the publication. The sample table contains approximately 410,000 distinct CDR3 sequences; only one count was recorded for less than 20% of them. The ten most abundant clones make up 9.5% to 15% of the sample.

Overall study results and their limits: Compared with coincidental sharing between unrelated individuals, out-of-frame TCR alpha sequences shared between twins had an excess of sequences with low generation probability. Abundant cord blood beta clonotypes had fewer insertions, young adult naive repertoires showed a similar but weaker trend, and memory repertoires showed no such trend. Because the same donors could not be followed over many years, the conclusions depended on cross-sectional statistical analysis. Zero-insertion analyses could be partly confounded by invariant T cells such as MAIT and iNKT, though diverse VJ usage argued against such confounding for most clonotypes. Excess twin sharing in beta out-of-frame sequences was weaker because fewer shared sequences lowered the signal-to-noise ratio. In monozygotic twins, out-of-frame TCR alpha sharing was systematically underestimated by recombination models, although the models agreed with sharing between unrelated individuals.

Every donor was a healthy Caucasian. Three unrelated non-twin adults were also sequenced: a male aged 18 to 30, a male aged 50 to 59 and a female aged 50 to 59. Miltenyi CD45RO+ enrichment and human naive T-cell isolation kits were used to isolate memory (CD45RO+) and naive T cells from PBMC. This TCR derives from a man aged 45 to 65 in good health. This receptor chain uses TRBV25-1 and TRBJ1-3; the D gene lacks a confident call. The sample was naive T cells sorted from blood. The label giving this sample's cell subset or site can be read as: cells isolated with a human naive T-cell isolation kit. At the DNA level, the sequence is TGTGCCAGCAGTAAGGGTCCGATCAGCTCTGGAAACACCATATATTTT. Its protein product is CASSKGPISSGNTIYF.